This T cell receptor beta chain was recovered during a study of OX40 agonist ivuxolimab in advanced cancers. Assay used: immunoSEQ multiplex PCR; TCRdb lists only in-frame clones, some missing. The sample consists of tens of thousands of clones, approximately 91% of them appearing once. The study sampled blood at baseline, cycle 4 day 1, and cycle 7 day 1. The sample here was CD4+ or CD8+ T cells sorted from blood, taken in a trial of the OX40 agonist ivuxolimab. The clonotype comes from an adult with an advanced solid tumor such as melanoma, head and neck, liver or kidney cancer.

CDR3 amino acids: CASSPAGLNYEQYF. CDR3 nucleotide sequence: TGTGCCAGCAGCCCAGCGGGGCTGAACTACGAGCAGTACTTC. The chain joins TRBV7-6 to TRBJ2-7; 7 nucleotides match TRBD2. There are 14 residues in the CDR3. J was trimmed by 3 bases and V by 5 bases; bases with no gene match: 7. Germline values: CDR1 SGHVS, CDR2 FNYEAQ.